This TCR beta chain was captured by sequencing in a study of T cell responses to AZD1222 COVID-19 vaccine. Comment on this clone: Antigen: not known.

The V and J ends lost 7 bases and 7 bases respectively, with 11 bases between them. The germline V gene encodes CDR1 MNHEY and CDR2 SVGAGI. This CDR3 is built from 13 residues. Notes on the study in general: Spike-wide vaccine-associated CD4 TCRs dominated at 160-218 and 743-854. Possibly, clonal diversity was underestimated; donors were largely white British and included more females. Researchers took repertoire samples only after the peak T cell response had come.

The assay was immunoSEQ multiplex PCR, and TCRdb's table has in-frame clones only and misses some. The table lists about 150,000 clones, approximately 90% of them singletons, with roughly 3.2% in the top ten. Analysis merged second doses at about 4 or about 12 weeks. The V gene is TRBV6-5, the J gene TRBJ1-6; weak D call: TRBD1 (5 bases). The material sequenced was peripheral blood, taken 28 days after the second AZD1222 dose. The receptor was isolated from an adult who received the AZD1222 COVID-19 vaccine. The CDR3 DNA reads TGTGCCAGCACGGCGGGGGTAAATTCACCCCTCCACTTT. This codes for CASTAGVNSPLHF.